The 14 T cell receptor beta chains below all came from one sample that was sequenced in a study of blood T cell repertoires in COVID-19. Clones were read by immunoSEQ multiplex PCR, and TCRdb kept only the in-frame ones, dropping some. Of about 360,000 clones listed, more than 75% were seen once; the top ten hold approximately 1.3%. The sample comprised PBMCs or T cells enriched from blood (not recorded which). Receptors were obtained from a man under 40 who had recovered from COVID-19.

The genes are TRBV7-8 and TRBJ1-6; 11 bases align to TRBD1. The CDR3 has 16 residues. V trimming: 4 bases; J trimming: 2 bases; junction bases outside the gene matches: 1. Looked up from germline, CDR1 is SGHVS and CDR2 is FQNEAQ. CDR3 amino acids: CASSWTGGPYNSPLHF. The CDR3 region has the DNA TGTGCCAGCAGCTGGACAGGGGGCCCCTATAATTCACCCCTCCACTTT. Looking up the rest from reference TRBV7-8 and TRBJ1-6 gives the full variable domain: GAGVSQSPRYKVAKRGQDVALRCDPISGHVSLFWYQQALGQGPEFLTYFQNEAQLDKSGLPSDRFFAERPEGSVSTLKIQRTQQEDSAVYLCASSWTGGPYNSPLHFGNGTRLTVT.

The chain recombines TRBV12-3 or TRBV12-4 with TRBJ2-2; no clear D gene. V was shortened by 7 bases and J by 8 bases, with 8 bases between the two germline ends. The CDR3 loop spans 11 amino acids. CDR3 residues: CASTLGGELFF. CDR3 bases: TGTGCCAGCACCCTAGGTGGGGAGCTGTTTTTT.

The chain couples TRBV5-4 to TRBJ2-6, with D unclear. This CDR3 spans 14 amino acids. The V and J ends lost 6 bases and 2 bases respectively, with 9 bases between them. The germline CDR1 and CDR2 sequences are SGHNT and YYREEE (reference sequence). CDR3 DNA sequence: TGTGCCAGCAACCAAGCCCCTGGGGCCAACGTCCTGACTTTC. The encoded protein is CASNQAPGANVLTF.

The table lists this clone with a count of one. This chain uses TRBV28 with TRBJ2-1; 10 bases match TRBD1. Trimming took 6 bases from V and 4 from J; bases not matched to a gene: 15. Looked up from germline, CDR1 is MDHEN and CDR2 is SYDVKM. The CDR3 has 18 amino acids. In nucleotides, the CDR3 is TGTGCCAGCAGCCTGGCAGAATGGGGACAGGGGTTATACAATGAGCAGTTCTTC. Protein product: CASSLAEWGQGLYNEQFF.

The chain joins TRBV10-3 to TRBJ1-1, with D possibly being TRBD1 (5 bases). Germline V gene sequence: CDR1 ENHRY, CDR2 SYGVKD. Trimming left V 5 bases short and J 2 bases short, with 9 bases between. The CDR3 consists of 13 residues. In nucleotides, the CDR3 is TGTGCCATCAGTCTGGGGGGAAACACTGAAGCTTTCTTT. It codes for CAISLGGNTEAFF.

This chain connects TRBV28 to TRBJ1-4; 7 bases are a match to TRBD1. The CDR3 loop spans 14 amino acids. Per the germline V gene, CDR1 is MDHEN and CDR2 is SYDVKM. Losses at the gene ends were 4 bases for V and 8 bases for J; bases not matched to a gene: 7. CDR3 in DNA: TGTGCCAGCAGTTCCCACAGGGGTAACGAAAAACTGTTTTTT. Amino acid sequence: CASSSHRGNEKLFF.

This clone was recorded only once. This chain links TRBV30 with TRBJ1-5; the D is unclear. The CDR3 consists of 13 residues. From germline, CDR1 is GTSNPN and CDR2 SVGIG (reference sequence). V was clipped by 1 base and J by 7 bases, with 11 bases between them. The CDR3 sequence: CAWSGAGRQPQHF. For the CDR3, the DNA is TGTGCCTGGAGTGGGGCGGGGAGGCAGCCCCAGCATTTT.

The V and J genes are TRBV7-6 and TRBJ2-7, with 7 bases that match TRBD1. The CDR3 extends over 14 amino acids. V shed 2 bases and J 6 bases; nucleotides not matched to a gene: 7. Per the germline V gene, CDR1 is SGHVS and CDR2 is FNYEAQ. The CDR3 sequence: CASSLFTGVAEQYF. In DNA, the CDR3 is TGTGCCAGCAGCTTATTTACAGGGGTGGCCGAGCAGTACTTC.

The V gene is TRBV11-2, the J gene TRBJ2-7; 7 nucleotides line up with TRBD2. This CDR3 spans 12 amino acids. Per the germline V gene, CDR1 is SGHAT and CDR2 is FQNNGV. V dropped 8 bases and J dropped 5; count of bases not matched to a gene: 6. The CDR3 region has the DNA TGTGCCAGCGTGGGGGGGAGAAACGAGCAGTACTTC. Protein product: CASVGGRNEQYF.

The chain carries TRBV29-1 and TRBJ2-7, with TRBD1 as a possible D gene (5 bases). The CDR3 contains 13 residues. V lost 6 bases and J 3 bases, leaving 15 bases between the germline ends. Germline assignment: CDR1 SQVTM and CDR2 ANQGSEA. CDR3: CSVLQGSGYEQYF. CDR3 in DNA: TGCAGCGTCCTTCAGGGATCAGGCTACGAGCAGTACTTC.

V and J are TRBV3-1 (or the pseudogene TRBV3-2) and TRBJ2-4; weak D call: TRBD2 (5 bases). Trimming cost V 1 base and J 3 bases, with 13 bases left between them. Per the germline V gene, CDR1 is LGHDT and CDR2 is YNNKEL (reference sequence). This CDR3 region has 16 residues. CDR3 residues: CASSQVQEEDKNIQYF. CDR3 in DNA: TGTGCCAGCAGCCAAGTCCAGGAGGAGGACAAAAACATTCAGTACTTC.

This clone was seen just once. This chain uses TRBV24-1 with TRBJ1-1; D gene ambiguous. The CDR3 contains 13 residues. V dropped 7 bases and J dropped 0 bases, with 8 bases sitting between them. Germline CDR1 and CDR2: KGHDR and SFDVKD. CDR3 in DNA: TGTGCCACCAGGGCGGGAATGAACACTGAAGCTTTCTTT. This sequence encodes CATRAGMNTEAFF.

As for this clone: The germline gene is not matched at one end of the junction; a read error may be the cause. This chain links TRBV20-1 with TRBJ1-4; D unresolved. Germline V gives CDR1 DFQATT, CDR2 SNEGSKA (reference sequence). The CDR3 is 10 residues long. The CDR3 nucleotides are TGCAGTGCTAGAGATGAGAAACTGTTTTTT. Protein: CSARDEKLFF.

CDR3 region: CASSQGQNTEAFF. In nucleotides, the CDR3 is TGTGCCAGCAGCCAAGGTCAAAACACTGAAGCTTTCTTT. This chain links TRBV14 with TRBJ1-1; D gene uncertain. V gave up 1 base and J gave up 2 bases, with 5 bases separating them. Germline V gene data show CDR1 as SGHDN and CDR2 as FVKESK. The CDR3 extends over 13 amino acids.